Shown below are 21 T cell receptor beta chains from a single sample sequenced in a study of blood T cell repertoires in COVID-19. The repertoire was sequenced with immunoSEQ multiplex PCR; TCRdb's copy has only in-frame clones and lacks some. The repertoire holds about 26,000 clones, with around 90% as singletons. Source material: peripheral blood. The receptors originated from a human donor in a cohort sampled during active COVID-19. The donor label of this sample is uncertain.

The chain uses TRBV7-9 and TRBJ2-6; TRBD2 matches 7 bases. V trimming: 2 bases; J trimming: 5 bases; junction bases outside the gene matches: 9. Germline V CDR1 and CDR2: SEHNR, FQNEAQ (reference sequence). CDR3 length: 17 residues. CDR3 sequence (DNA): TGTGCCAGCAGCTTACAATGGGCGGGGGTCAGGGCCAACGTCCTGACTTTC. Translating it yields CASSLQWAGVRANVLTF.

The V gene is TRBV3-1 (or the pseudogene TRBV3-2), the J gene TRBJ2-4, with 12 bases aligning to TRBD1. Germline CDR1 is LGHDT and CDR2 is YNNKEL (reference sequence). The CDR3 loop spans 17 amino acids. The J segment lost 7 bases and the V segment lost 7 bases, leaving 14 bases of the junction unmatched. In nucleotides, the CDR3 is TGTGCCAGCACCCCACGCCCCGGGACAGGGGGCCGGAACATTCAGTACTTC. This codes for CASTPRPGTGGRNIQYF.

This clone was seen once. This chain joins TRBV5-1 and TRBJ2-2; TRBD1 agrees at 7 bases. Looked up from germline, CDR1 is SGHRS and CDR2 is YFSETQ. After removal of 6 bases from V and 0 bases from J, the junction contained 8 bases not matched to a gene. The CDR3 consists of 16 residues. The CDR3 coding sequence is TGCGCCAGCACCCCTCGGCAGGGGGCGAACACCGGGGAGCTGTTTTTT. Translation: CASTPRQGANTGELFF.

V and J are TRBV11-3 and TRBJ2-1; TRBD2 agrees at 13 bases. In germline, CDR1 is SGHNT, CDR2 YENEEA. The CDR3 spans 13 residues. Germline trimming cut 4 bases from V and 12 bases from J; bases unmatched to any gene: 3. CDR3 residues: CASSSRLAGGQFF. CDR3 nucleotide sequence: TGTGCCAGCAGCTCGCGACTAGCGGGGGGGCAGTTCTTC.

The chain is built from TRBV10-3 and TRBJ2-3; D call uncertain. From germline, CDR1 is ENHRY and CDR2 SYGVKD. The CDR3 sequence is 12 residues long. V lost 0 bases, J lost 6 bases, and 4 bases lay in between. CDR3 in amino acids: CAISESEDTQYF. As DNA, the CDR3 is TGTGCCATCAGTGAGTCCGAGGATACGCAGTATTTT.

The chain employs TRBV5-6 and TRBJ2-7; D is possibly TRBD1 (5 bases). Germline CDR1 is SGHDT and CDR2 is YYEEEE. The CDR3 has 16 amino acids. With 2 bases removed from V and 0 bases from J, the gap between germline ends came to 15 bases. CDR3 DNA sequence: TGTGCCAGCAGCTTCAGGTATAGGGGAAGCTCCTACGAGCAGTACTTC. Residues: CASSFRYRGSSYEQYF. Using reference TRBV5-6 and TRBJ2-7 for the parts outside the CDR3, the full variable domain is DAGVTQSPTHLIKTRGQQVTLRCSPKSGHDTVSWYQQALGQGPQFIFQYYEEEERQRGNFPDRFSGHQFPNYSSELNVNALLLGDSALYLCASSFRYRGSSYEQYFGPGTRLTVT.

The V gene is TRBV7-8, the J gene TRBJ2-1; D perhaps matches TRBD1 (6 bases). Trimming took off 5 bases at V and 0 bases at J, with 11 bases between the two ends. CDR1 and CDR2 from the germline V gene are SGHVS and FQNEAQ. This CDR3 comprises 15 residues. The CDR3 DNA sequence: TGTGCCAGCAGCCCAGGACAGTTCTCCTACAATGAGCAGTTCTTC. Translation: CASSPGQFSYNEQFF. Full variable domain (outside the CDR3, taken from reference TRBV7-8 and TRBJ2-1): GAGVSQSPRYKVAKRGQDVALRCDPISGHVSLFWYQQALGQGPEFLTYFQNEAQLDKSGLPSDRFFAERPEGSVSTLKIQRTQQEDSAVYLCASSPGQFSYNEQFFGPGTRLTVL.

On this clone itself: In the same sample, other DNA sequences code for this CDR3. V and J are TRBV3-1 (or the pseudogene TRBV3-2) and TRBJ1-1, with D perhaps TRBD1 (6 bases). Germline CDR1 is LGHDT and CDR2 is YNNKEL (reference sequence). The CDR3 is made up of 15 amino acids. The ends were cut back, 0 bases at V and 2 bases at J, with 10 bases in the middle. The CDR3 nucleotides are TGTGCCAGCAGCCAAGATTGGGGGGGCAACACTGAAGCTTTCTTT. It specifies CASSQDWGGNTEAFF.

This clone was counted between two and nine times. The rearrangement joins TRBV3-1 (or the pseudogene TRBV3-2) to TRBJ2-3; 7 bases match TRBD1. With 5 bases clipped from V and 1 base from J, the junction kept 9 bases outside the gene matches. Germline V gives CDR1 LGHDT, CDR2 YNNKEL (reference sequence). CDR3 size: 16 residues. The CDR3 is CASSGRAGGRTDTQYF. The CDR3 region has the DNA TGTGCCAGCAGCGGCCGGGCAGGGGGACGCACAGATACGCAGTATTTT.

The chain has TRBV30 and TRBJ1-5; 7 nucleotides agree with TRBD1. CDR1 is GTSNPN, CDR2 SVGIG, per germline (reference sequence). V dropped 0 bases and J dropped 5; count of bases not matched to a gene: 1. This CDR3 has 13 residues. The CDR3 loop is CAWSVDRDQPQHF. The CDR3, as DNA: TGTGCCTGGAGTGTAGACAGGGATCAGCCCCAGCATTTT.

The chain recombines TRBV14 with TRBJ1-3; D might be TRBD1 (5 bases). The germline CDR1 and CDR2 sequences are SGHDN and FVKESK. Deletions cut 1 base from V and 8 bases from J, with 12 bases between. The CDR3 length is 14 residues. CDR3 sequence reads: CASSQGTWWDTIYF. The DNA of the CDR3 is TGTGCCAGCAGCCAAGGGACATGGTGGGACACCATATATTTT.

The chain has TRBV9 and TRBJ1-1, with D tentatively TRBD1 (5 bases). Trimming cost V 4 bases and J 2 bases, with 15 bases left between them. CDR1 SGDLS and CDR2 YYNGEE come from the germline V gene. The CDR3 runs to 15 residues. The CDR3 coding sequence is TGTGCCAGCAGCCCAACCGGGGGAACCAACACTGAAGCTTTCTTT. Protein: CASSPTGGTNTEAFF.

The rearrangement uses TRBV19 and TRBJ1-1; perhaps TRBD1 as D (5 bases). CDR3 size: 16 residues. Germline CDR1 is LNHDA and CDR2 is SQIVND (reference sequence). V was cut by 3 bases and J by 5 bases, with 19 bases left in between. The DNA for the CDR3 is TGTGCCAGTAGTATGGGACTCTCGTTCGCCAGGACTGAAGCTTTCTTT. It codes for CASSMGLSFARTEAFF.

This chain links TRBV5-1 with TRBJ2-7; TRBD1 might be the D (6 bases). With 0 bases removed from V and 4 bases from J, the gap between germline ends came to 14 bases. This CDR3 spans 15 amino acids. The V gene's germline CDR1 is SGHRS and CDR2 YFSETQ. CDR3 in DNA: TGCGCCAGCAGCTTGGCTCTTGGACAGACTTACGAGCAGTACTTC. Its translation: CASSLALGQTYEQYF.

The chain couples TRBV9 to TRBJ2-7; TRBD2 agrees at 12 bases. The V gene end was trimmed by 4 bases and the J gene end by 4 bases; junction bases not matched to a gene: 6. Germline lookup yields CDR1 SGDLS and CDR2 YYNGEE. The CDR3 is 15 residues long. DNA of the CDR3: TGTGCCAGCAGCCCCTCCGGGACTAGCGGGTACGAGCAGTACTTC. Residues: CASSPSGTSGYEQYF.

The rearrangement joins TRBV30 to TRBJ1-5; TRBD1 is a possible D gene (6 bases). The CDR3 covers 12 residues. In germline, CDR1 is GTSNPN, CDR2 SVGIG (reference sequence). With 3 bases removed from V and 10 bases from J, the gap between germline ends came to 13 bases. CDR3 protein: CAWSSRGSPQHF. The CDR3 DNA follows: TGTGCCTGGAGCTCCAGGGGTTCCCCCCAGCATTTT.

V usage is TRBV29-1 and J usage is TRBJ1-5; no clear D. This CDR3 has 13 amino acids. Looked up from germline, CDR1 is SQVTM and CDR2 is ANQGSEA. Trimming removed 3 bases at V and 3 bases at J, with 9 bases between. The CDR3 sequence: CSVESGTNQPQHF. The CDR3, as DNA: TGCAGCGTTGAGTCAGGAACCAATCAGCCCCAGCATTTT.

This rearrangement joins TRBV30 to TRBJ2-5, with 8 bases lining up with TRBD1. The trim removed 3 bases at V and 3 bases at J, leaving 6 bases unmatched. This CDR3 contains 14 residues. From germline, CDR1 is GTSNPN and CDR2 SVGIG (reference sequence). Here the CDR3 reads CAWRVGQAKETQYF. As DNA, the CDR3 is TGTGCCTGGAGAGTGGGACAGGCCAAAGAGACCCAGTACTTC.

The chain joins TRBV21-1 to TRBJ1-2; the listed D gene, TRBD1, was not tested against the DNA. TRBV21-1 is annotated as a pseudogene. The CDR3 spans 18 residues. This CDR3 reads CASSNGGQGAATNYGYTF. The CDR3 coding sequence is TGTGCCAGCAGCAACGGGGGGCAGGGGGCAGCCACTAACTATGGCTACACCTTC.

The chain couples TRBV4-2 to TRBJ2-3; a possible D gene is TRBD1 (6 bases). Trimming removed 4 bases from V and 0 bases from J, with 14 bases in between. The length of the CDR3 is 16 residues. The germline V gene has CDR1 LGHNA and CDR2 YNFKEQ. The CDR3 is CASSPPSRGSTDTQYF. The CDR3 nucleotides are TGTGCCAGCAGCCCCCCTTCGAGGGGGAGCACAGATACGCAGTATTTT.

This chain joins TRBV5-4 and TRBJ1-6; TRBD1 aligns across 7 bases. V trimming: 4 bases; J trimming: 9 bases; junction bases outside the gene matches: 7. CDR3 length equals 14 residues. CDR1 is SGHNT and CDR2 is YYREEE in the germline V gene (reference sequence). CDR3 nucleotide sequence: TGTGCCAGCAGCCCCGGACAGGTGGGTTCACCCCTCCACTTT. It codes for CASSPGQVGSPLHF.